This TCR beta chain was captured by sequencing in a study of STAT5B mutations in CD4+ large granular lymphocyte leukemia. The study, taken as a whole, reports: 8/27 top patient clones versus 2/35 control clones were TRBV06-family.

Germline CDR1 is MNHEY and CDR2 is SVGAGI. V trimming: 4 bases; J trimming: 5 bases; junction bases outside the gene matches: 8. This CDR3 has 15 residues. About this clone itself: Its antigen is currently unknown.

The survey-level immunoSEQ assay was used. The assay was immunoSEQ multiplex PCR, and TCRdb's table has in-frame clones only and misses some. The table has around 47,000 clones, about four fifths seen once. The clonotype comes from a human donor in good health. The material sequenced was CD4+ T cells from blood buffy coats. The chain couples TRBV6-5 to TRBJ2-7; 10 nucleotides align to TRBD1. The CDR3 loop reads CASSLPGQGTNEQYF. The CDR3 coding sequence is TGTGCCAGCAGTTTACCGGGACAGGGGACCAACGAGCAGTACTTC.